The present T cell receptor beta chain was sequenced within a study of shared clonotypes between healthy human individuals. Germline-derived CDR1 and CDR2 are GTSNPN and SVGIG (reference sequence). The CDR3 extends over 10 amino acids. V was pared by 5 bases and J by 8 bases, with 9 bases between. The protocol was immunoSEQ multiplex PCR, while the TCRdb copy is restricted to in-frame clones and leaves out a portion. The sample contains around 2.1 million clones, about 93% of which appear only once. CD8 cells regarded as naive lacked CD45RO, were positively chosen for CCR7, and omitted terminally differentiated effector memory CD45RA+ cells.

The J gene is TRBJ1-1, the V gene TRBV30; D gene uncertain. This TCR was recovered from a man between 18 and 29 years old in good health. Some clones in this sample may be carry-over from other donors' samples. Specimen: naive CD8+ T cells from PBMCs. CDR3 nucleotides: TGTGCCTGGGAAAGGATAGAAGCTTTCTTT. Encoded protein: CAWERIEAFF.